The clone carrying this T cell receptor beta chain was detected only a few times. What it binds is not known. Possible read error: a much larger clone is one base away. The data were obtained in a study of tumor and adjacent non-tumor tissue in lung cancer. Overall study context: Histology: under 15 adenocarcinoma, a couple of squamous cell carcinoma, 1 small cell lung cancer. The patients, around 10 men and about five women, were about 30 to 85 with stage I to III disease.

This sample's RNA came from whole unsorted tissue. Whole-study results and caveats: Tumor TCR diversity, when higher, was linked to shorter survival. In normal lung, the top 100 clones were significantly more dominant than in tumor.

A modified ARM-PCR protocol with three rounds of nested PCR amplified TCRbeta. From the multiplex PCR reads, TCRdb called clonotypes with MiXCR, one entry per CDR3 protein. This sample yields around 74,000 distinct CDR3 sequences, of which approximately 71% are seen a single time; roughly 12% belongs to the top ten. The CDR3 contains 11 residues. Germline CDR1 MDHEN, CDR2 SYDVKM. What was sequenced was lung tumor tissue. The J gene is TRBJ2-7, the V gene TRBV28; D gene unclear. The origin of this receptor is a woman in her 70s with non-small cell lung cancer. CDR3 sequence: CGSSFAYEQYF. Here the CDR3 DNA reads TGTGGCAGCAGCTTCGCCTACGAGCAGTACTTC. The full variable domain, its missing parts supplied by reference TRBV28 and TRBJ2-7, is DVKVTQSSRYLVKRTGEKVFLECVQDMDHENMFWYRQDPGLGLRLIYFSYDVKMKEKGDIPEGYSVSREKKERFSLILESASTNQTSMYLCGSSFAYEQYFGPGTRLTVT.